This T cell receptor (beta chain) is drawn from a study of blood T cell repertoires in COVID-19. About the research overall: Some COVID-19 samples were acute and others convalescent; all came from the United States, Italy and Spain.

V trimming: 2 bases; J trimming: 3 bases; junction bases outside the gene matches: 4. The germline CDR1 and CDR2 sequences are SGHAT and FQNNGV. The CDR3 sequence is 14 residues long. Clones were read by immunoSEQ multiplex PCR, and TCRdb kept only the in-frame ones, dropping some. The table includes under 45,000 clones, 88% detected once. V and J are TRBV11-2 and TRBJ2-7; 7 nucleotides line up with TRBD1. The sequence derives from a man aged 60 to 69 with active COVID-19. The sequenced sample was peripheral blood. In nucleotides, the CDR3 is TGTGCCAGCAGCTTATGGGGACAGAGCTACGAGCAGTACTTC. This encodes CASSLWGQSYEQYF.